A single T cell receptor beta chain is shown here with its context. Its target is unknown. Naive CD45RA+ and memory CD45RA-negative subsets were split from CD4+ cells. With V trimmed by 3 bases and J by 2 bases, 9 bases remained unmatched. Germline-derived CDR1 and CDR2 are SGDLS and YYNGEE. The CDR3 loop spans 16 amino acids. The assay was run at deep level. Several immunoSEQ plates held equal portions of the genomic DNA taken from each subset. Measured with immunoSEQ multiplex PCR; TCRdb has only the in-frame clones, and not every one. Of fewer than 1.4 million clones listed, around three quarters are singletons. The data stem from a study of shared clonotypes between healthy human individuals. Study-wide points: A handful of donors shared approximately 5% of their naive CD4 clonotypes.

This TCR was sampled from a man between 18 and 29 years old in good health. Some clones in this sample may be carry-over from other donors' samples. The sample consisted of memory CD4+ T cells from PBMCs. Subset in this sample: CD45RA-negative fraction. V and J are TRBV9 and TRBJ2-3; 7 nucleotides align to TRBD2. Here the CDR3 reads CASSALGGLNTDTQYF. The CDR3 bases are TGTGCCAGCAGCGCCCTTGGGGGACTAAACACAGATACGCAGTATTTT.